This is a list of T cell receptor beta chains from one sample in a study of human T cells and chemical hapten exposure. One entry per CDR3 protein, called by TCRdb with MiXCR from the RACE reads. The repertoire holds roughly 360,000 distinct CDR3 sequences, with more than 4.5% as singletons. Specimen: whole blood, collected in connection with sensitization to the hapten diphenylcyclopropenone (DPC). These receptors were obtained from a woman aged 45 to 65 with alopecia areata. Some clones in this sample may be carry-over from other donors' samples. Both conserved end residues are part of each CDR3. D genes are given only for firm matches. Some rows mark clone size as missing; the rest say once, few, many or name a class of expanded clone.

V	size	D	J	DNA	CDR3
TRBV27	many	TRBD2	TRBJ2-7	TGTGCCAGCAGCGACCGGGCGGGAGGATGGTACGAGCAGTACTTC	CASSDRAGGWYEQYF
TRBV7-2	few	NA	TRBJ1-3	TGTGCCAGCAGCCCTTTCTCGGGTTCTCTGGGAAACACCATATATTTT	CASSPFSGSLGNTIYF
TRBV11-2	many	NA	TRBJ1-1	TGTGCCAGCAGCTTAGTCGGACACGAAGCTTTCTTT	CASSLVGHEAFF
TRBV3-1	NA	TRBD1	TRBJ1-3	TGTGCCAGCAGCCGGGACAGAGTGATAGGAAACACCATATATTTT	CASSRDRVIGNTIYF
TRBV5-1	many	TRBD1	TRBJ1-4	TGCGCCAGCAGCCCGTCCGGGACAGATAATGAAAAACTGTTTTTT	CASSPSGTDNEKLFF
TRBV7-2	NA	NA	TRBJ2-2	TGTGCCAGCAGCTTATCAGGACCGAACACCGGGGAGCTGTTTTTT	CASSLSGPNTGELFF
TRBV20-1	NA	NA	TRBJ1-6	TGCAGTGCTAGAGAGTACACGAGCTCCTATAATTCACCCCTCCACTTT	CSAREYTSSYNSPLHF
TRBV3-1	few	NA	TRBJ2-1	TGTGCCAGCGGCGGGGCGGGTGAGCAGTTCTTC	CASGGAGEQFF
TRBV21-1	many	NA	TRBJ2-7	TGTGCCAGCAGCAAACACCCCGGACGGAGCTACGAGCAGTACTTC	CASSKHPGRSYEQYF
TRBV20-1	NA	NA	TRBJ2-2	TGCAGTGCTAGGGGTCTGGGGAACACCGGGGAGCTGTTTTTT	CSARGLGNTGELFF
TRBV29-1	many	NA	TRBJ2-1	TGCAGCGTTTCGTCCAGGGTACCAAATGAGCAGTTCTTC	CSVSSRVPNEQFF
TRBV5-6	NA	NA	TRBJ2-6	TGTGCCAGCAGCTCCGCGCTAGGGGAGGTTATAGGGGCCAACGTCCTGACTTTC	CASSSALGEVIGANVLTF
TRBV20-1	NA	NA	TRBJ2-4	TGCAGTGCTAGAGATTGGGCTAGTCCAGGGAACATTCAGTACTTC	CSARDWASPGNIQYF
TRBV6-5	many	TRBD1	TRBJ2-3	TGTGCCAGCACCAACCCCCGGGACAGGGGACGAGATACGCAGTATTTT	CASTNPRDRGRDTQYF
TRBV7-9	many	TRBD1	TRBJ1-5	TGTGCCAGCAGCTTAGTAACAGGGGCTTATAGCAATCAGCCCCAGCATTTT	CASSLVTGAYSNQPQHF
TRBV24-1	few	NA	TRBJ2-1	TGTGCCACCAGTGCCCCCTTAGGTTCCTACAATGAGCAGTTCTTC	CATSAPLGSYNEQFF
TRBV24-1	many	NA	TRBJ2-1	TGTGCCACCAGTATATCAGGAGACTCCTACAATGAGCAGTTCTTC	CATSISGDSYNEQFF
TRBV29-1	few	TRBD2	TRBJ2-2	TGCAGCATCGTTTGGACTAGCAACACCGGGGAGCTGTTTTTT	CSIVWTSNTGELFF
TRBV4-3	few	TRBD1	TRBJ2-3	TGCGCCAGCGGCCAGGGGGCCACAGATACGCAGTATTTT	CASGQGATDTQYF
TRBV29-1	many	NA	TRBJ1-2	TGCAGCGTTGAAAGGGGAAGCGGTGGCTACACCTTC	CSVERGSGGYTF
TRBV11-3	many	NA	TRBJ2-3	TGTGCCAGCAGCTACGGAAGTACCCGAGGAGCAGATACGCAGTATTTT	CASSYGSTRGADTQYF
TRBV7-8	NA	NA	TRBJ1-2	TGTGCCAGCAGCCCCACAAGTGTTAGCTCGAGCTACACCTTC	CASSPTSVSSSYTF
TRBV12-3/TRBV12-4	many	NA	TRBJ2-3	TGTGCCAGCAGCCACGGGGGCTCAGATACGCAGTATTTT	CASSHGGSDTQYF
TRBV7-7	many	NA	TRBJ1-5	TGTGCCAGCAGTCTCCCGGGGAGTCTCAACAATCAGCCCCAGCATTTT	CASSLPGSLNNQPQHF
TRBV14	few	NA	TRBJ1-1	TGTGCCAGCAGCCAAGCCCGGGGGAGAGGCACTGAAGCTTTCTTT	CASSQARGRGTEAFF
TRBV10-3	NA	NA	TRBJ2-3	TGTGCCATCAAGGGCACCAAGGTTCCAGATACGCAGTATTTT	CAIKGTKVPDTQYF
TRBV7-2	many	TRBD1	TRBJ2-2	TGTGCCAGCAGCCCCGGACAGGTGAACACCGGGGAGCTGTTTTTT	CASSPGQVNTGELFF
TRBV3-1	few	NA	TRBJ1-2	TGTGCCAGCAGCCAACGGTCAGGGGCCAACTATGGCTACACCTTC	CASSQRSGANYGYTF
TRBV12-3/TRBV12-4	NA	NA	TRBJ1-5	TGTGCCAGTTCCACGCCCGCGGGGAATCAGCCCCAGCATTTT	CASSTPAGNQPQHF
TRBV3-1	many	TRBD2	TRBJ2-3	TGTGCCAGCAGCCATCTGACTAGCGGGGCTAGCACAGATACGCAGTATTTT	CASSHLTSGASTDTQYF
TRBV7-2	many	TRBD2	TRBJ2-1	TGTGCCAGCAGCTTCGGACTAGCGAGAAATGAGCAGTTCTTC	CASSFGLARNEQFF
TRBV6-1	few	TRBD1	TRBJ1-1	TGTGCCAGCAGTGATGGGACAGGGTTCTTGGCCACTGAAGCTTTCTTT	CASSDGTGFLATEAFF
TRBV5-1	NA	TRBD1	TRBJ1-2	TGCGCCAGCAGCGAACCCGGGGACAGGGGGCGCGGCTACACCTTC	CASSEPGDRGRGYTF
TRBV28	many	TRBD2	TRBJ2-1	TGTGCCAGCAGTTTACCAGCGGGAGGGGGCAATGAGCAGTTCTTC	CASSLPAGGGNEQFF
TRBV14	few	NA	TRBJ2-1	TGTGCCAGCAGCCAAGAAGGGTGGTCTAATGAGCAGTTCTTC	CASSQEGWSNEQFF
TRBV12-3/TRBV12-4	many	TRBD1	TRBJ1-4	TGTGCCAGCAGGCTCGGGACAGCCTATAATGAAAAACTGTTTTTT	CASRLGTAYNEKLFF
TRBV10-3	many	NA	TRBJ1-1	TGTGCCATCAGTACAAAACCAGGGGACACTGAAGCTTTCTTT	CAISTKPGDTEAFF
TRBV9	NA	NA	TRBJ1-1	TGTGCCAGCAGCGTAGAAGCGGGGACGGGGACTGAAGCTTTCTTT	CASSVEAGTGTEAFF
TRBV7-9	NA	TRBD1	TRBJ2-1	TGTGCCAGCAGCTCCAACAGGGGGAATTCCTACAATGAGCAGTTCTTC	CASSSNRGNSYNEQFF
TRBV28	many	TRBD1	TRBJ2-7	TGTGCCAGCAGTTTCACAGGGGGCGGGTACGAGCAGTACTTC	CASSFTGGGYEQYF
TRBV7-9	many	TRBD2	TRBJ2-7	TGTGCCATCTCTCCACTAGCGAGGTACGAGCAGTACTTC	CAISPLARYEQYF
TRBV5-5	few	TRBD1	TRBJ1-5	TGTGCCAGCAGCTGGACAGGTAATAGCAATCAGCCCCAGCATTTT	CASSWTGNSNQPQHF
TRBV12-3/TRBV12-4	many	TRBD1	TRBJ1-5	TGTGCCAGCAGTCGGACAGGGGCAGGTAATCAGCCCCAGCATTTT	CASSRTGAGNQPQHF
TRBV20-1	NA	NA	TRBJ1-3	TGCAGTGCTAGACTGATCTCTGGAAACACCATATATTTT	CSARLISGNTIYF
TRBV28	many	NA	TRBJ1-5	TGTGCCAGCACCCCCCCGGGACCCACGGCGCCCCAGCATTTT	CASTPPGPTAPQHF
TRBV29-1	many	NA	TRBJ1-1	TGCAGCGTTGTAGACGGGAACACTGAAGCTTTCTTT	CSVVDGNTEAFF
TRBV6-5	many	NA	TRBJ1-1	TGTGCCAGCACCCCCCCAGGGTACACTGAAGCTTTCTTT	CASTPPGYTEAFF
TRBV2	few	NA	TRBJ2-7	TGTGCCAGCAGTTTTCCGTTCGACAACTCCTACGAGCAGTACTTC	CASSFPFDNSYEQYF
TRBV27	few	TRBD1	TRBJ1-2	TGTGCCAGCAGTTCCACGGACAGGGGATTCTATGGCTACACCTTC	CASSSTDRGFYGYTF
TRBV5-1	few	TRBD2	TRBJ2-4	TGCGCCAGCAGCCCGGGGACTAGCGGGAGCCGTCAGTACTTC	CASSPGTSGSRQYF
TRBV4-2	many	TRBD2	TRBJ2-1	TGTGCCAGCAGCCACCCCCCGGCTAGCGGGAGTTACAATGAGCAGTTCTTC	CASSHPPASGSYNEQFF
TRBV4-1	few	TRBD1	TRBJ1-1	TGCGCCAGCAGCCAAGGGGACAGGGGGCTTAAGAGCACTGAAGCTTTCTTT	CASSQGDRGLKSTEAFF
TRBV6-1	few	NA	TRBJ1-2	TGTGCCAGCAAAATCGGACGGACTACTAACTATGGCTACACCTTC	CASKIGRTTNYGYTF
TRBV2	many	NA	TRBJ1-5	TGTGCCAGCAGTCTGGGGGTTGGGTATCAGCCCCAGCATTTT	CASSLGVGYQPQHF